Presented here are 6 T cell receptor beta chains from one specimen sequenced in a study of blood T cell repertoires in COVID-19. Method: immunoSEQ multiplex PCR; TCRdb's copy keeps in-frame clones and lacks some. Counted here are some 170,000 clones, 82% occurring once; the ten biggest clones make up 8.4%. Specimen: peripheral blood. These receptors all stem from a woman in her seventies with acute or convalescent COVID-19.

The chain joins TRBV19 to TRBJ1-5, with D unresolved. CDR1 LNHDA and CDR2 SQIVND come from the germline V gene (reference sequence). This CDR3 is built from 17 residues. V lost 2 bases and J 4 bases, leaving 18 bases between the germline ends. The CDR3 sequence is CASSILRRGSFNQPQHF. CDR3 in DNA: TGTGCCAGTAGTATACTCCGCCGCGGGAGTTTTAATCAGCCCCAGCATTTT.

A single count supports this clone. The rearrangement joins TRBV5-1 to TRBJ1-2, with TRBD1 matching 8 bases. Germline loops: CDR1 SGHRS, CDR2 YFSETQ. The ends lost 0 bases at V and 4 bases at J; junction bases unmatched: 5. The CDR3 has 15 amino acids. CDR3 in DNA: TGCGCCAGCAGCTTGGGACAGGGGAGCGGCTATGGCTACACCTTC. This encodes CASSLGQGSGYGYTF.

The chain links TRBV6-5 to TRBJ2-5; the match to TRBD2 covers 7 bases. Germline trimming cut 8 bases from V and 3 bases from J; bases unmatched to any gene: 12. The germline V gene has CDR1 MNHEY and CDR2 SVGAGI. The CDR3 has 15 amino acids. In DNA form, the CDR3 reads TGTGCCAGCGGTAATCGGGCTAGCGGAGAAGAGACCCAGTACTTC. Protein product: CASGNRASGEETQYF.

In nucleotides, the CDR3 is TGTGCCAGCAGGCCCCCTGACAGGGGGGGACAAGAGACCCAGTACTTC. Amino acids: CASRPPDRGGQETQYF. The chain has TRBV27 and TRBJ2-5, with 9 bases identical to TRBD1. The CDR3 spans 16 residues. V lost 6 bases to trimming and J lost 2 bases; unmatched junction nucleotides: 10. Looked up from germline, CDR1 is MNHEY and CDR2 is SMNVEV (reference sequence).

This chain uses TRBV30 with TRBJ1-1; TRBD1 agrees at 10 bases. J lost 5 bases, V lost 3 bases, and 6 bases had no gene match. The CDR3 covers 14 residues. In germline, CDR1 is GTSNPN, CDR2 SVGIG (reference sequence). The CDR3 DNA sequence: TGTGCCTGGAGCGAGACAGGGGGCATGACTGAAGCTTTCTTT. Protein product: CAWSETGGMTEAFF.

This chain links TRBV5-1 with TRBJ1-1; the D is unclear. The ends were cut back, 3 bases at V and 0 bases at J, with 12 bases in the middle. Germline CDR1 and CDR2: SGHRS and YFSETQ. This CDR3 is 15 amino acids long. CDR3 residues: CASSSLGDMNTEAFF. The DNA for the CDR3 is TGCGCCAGCAGCTCCCTGGGAGATATGAACACTGAAGCTTTCTTT.